This T cell receptor beta chain was documented in a study of blood T cell repertoires in COVID-19. Study summary: Italy, Spain and the United States were the sources of the convalescent and acute COVID-19 samples. The analysed material was cDNA or gDNA that came from T cells, B-cell-depleted T cells, or PBMCs.

The repertoire was sequenced with immunoSEQ multiplex PCR; TCRdb's copy has only in-frame clones and lacks some. The profile shows more than 13,000 clones, less than 90% of them singletons. V was clipped by 1 base and J by 0 bases, with 10 bases between them. Germline values: CDR1 LGHDT, CDR2 YNNKEL (reference sequence). This CDR3 region has 16 residues. V usage is TRBV3-1 (or the pseudogene TRBV3-2) and J usage is TRBJ1-5, with a weak D call TRBD1 (5 bases). The clonotype comes from a woman aged 70-85 years in a cohort sampled during active or convalescent COVID-19. The material sequenced was peripheral blood. This chain's CDR3 is CASSQGTPYSNQPQHF. CDR3 DNA: TGTGCCAGCAGCCAAGGGACACCCTATAGCAATCAGCCCCAGCATTTT.